This T cell receptor beta chain was captured in a study of Tregs in tolerant kidney transplant recipients. General study findings and limits: Biological reproducibility was not directly addressed, but technical replication error appeared minimal. The small number of patients limits these findings pending further validation.

The CDR3 length is 14 residues. Germline assignment: CDR1 DFQATT and CDR2 SNEGSKA (reference sequence). V was clipped by 2 bases and J by 0 bases, with 10 bases between them. Details on this clone: The antigen remains unidentified. The read terminates 3 residues ahead of where the CDR3 ends, so the germline J gene completes it.

Related graft donors supplied nonmyeloablative bone marrow transplants, and mixed chimerism was transient. CD4+CD25+CD127- Tregs, CD4+CD25- non-Tregs, CD4 and CD8 cells were sorted. TCRdb keeps only in-frame clones here, not all; method: immunoSEQ multiplex PCR. This repertoire comprises roughly 25,000 clones; its ten largest clones make up more than 3.5%. The chain carries TRBV20-1 and TRBJ1-1; no clear D gene. Here the sequenced sample was CD4+ T cells from blood (PBMCs), taken 6 months after the transplant. The origin of this receptor is a human patient who received a combined kidney and bone marrow transplant. A share of the T cells may be of graft donor origin. The DNA read from the CDR3 is TGCAGTGCTAGACTGTCCGGGGTGAACACTGAA. Its translation: CSARLSGVNTE. The whole CDR3 region reads CSARLSGVNTEAFF.